These T cell receptor beta chains were read from a single sample in a study of human T cells and chemical hapten exposure. Via MiXCR, TCRdb re-called the RACE reads, giving one row per CDR3 protein. The table shows 70,000 to 90,000 distinct CDR3 sequences, with less than 11% occurring only once. Sequences were derived from whole blood, sampled in connection with sensitization to the hapten diphenylcyclopropenone (DPC). Receptor source: a woman aged 50 to 60 with alopecia areata. Some clones in this sample may be carry-over from other donors' samples. CDR3s leave out the opening cysteine and the closing phenylalanine or tryptophan.

TRBJ2-1 TRBV5-1 11 ASSFDREGEQF
TRBJ1-2 TRBV7-2 18 ASSFHRRDRGRRSNYGYT
TRBJ2-3 TRBV5-1 12 ASSLQGPADTQY
TRBJ1-6 TRBV29-1 7 GYFLPLH
TRBJ2-7 TRBV18 12 ASSPRTGYYEQY
TRBJ1-1 TRBV28 10 ASSSVNTEAF
TRBJ2-2 TRBV25-1 14 ASSVPSGVNTGELF
TRBJ2-7 TRBV5-1 10 ASRDRDYEQY
TRBJ2-5 TRBV5-8 14 ASSEIRGLWQETQY
TRBJ2-1 TRBV7-9 15 ASSFMTRPSSYNEQF
TRBJ2-3 TRBV5-1 14 ASSFSTSGRSDTQY
TRBJ2-7 TRBV29-1 12 SVEGDGRSYEQY
TRBJ2-7 TRBV28 13 ASSTTGTGNYEQY
TRBJ2-4 TRBV4-1 13 ASSQGRQIQNIQY
TRBJ1-3 TRBV5-1 14 ASSLTVEANRNTIY
TRBJ2-7 TRBV29-1 12 SVSGPGQLYEQY
TRBJ2-3 TRBV7-9 11 ASSLVSADTQY
TRBJ2-3 TRBV6-5 12 ASRQTSATDTQY
TRBJ2-5 TRBV7-7 11 ASSRDSQETQY
TRBJ1-1 TRBV30 13 AWSPVGTRNTEAF
TRBJ2-1 TRBV9 12 ASSVVGRVNEQF
TRBJ2-4 TRBV6-2/TRBV6-3 12 ASSRGGQGNIQY
TRBJ2-3 TRBV5-4 15 ASSAGTSGLLTDTQY
TRBJ1-1 TRBV7-2 16 ASSLALAARRVNTEAF
TRBJ1-4 TRBV23-1 17 ASSQGIADGVATNEKLF
TRBJ2-7 TRBV5-1 12 ASSLVFETGEQY
TRBJ2-7 TRBV29-1 10 SVESQGNEQY
TRBJ2-5 TRBV11-2 14 ASSLDEGQGRETQY
TRBJ1-1 TRBV20-1 11 SARDRLNTEAF
TRBJ2-3 TRBV9 12 ASSVVGGVDTQY
TRBJ2-5 TRBV6-6 12 ASSSSGTQETQY
TRBJ2-1 TRBV28 12 ASLGGGKISEQF
TRBJ2-7 TRBV7-9 13 ASSSAGTPSHEQY
TRBJ2-7 TRBV27 12 ASSSSGTLYEQY
TRBJ2-1 TRBV7-9 15 ASRPSGLAGGHNEQF
TRBJ1-2 TRBV27 13 ASSLSREPHHGYT
TRBJ1-1 TRBV7-8 10 ASSLEPDEAF